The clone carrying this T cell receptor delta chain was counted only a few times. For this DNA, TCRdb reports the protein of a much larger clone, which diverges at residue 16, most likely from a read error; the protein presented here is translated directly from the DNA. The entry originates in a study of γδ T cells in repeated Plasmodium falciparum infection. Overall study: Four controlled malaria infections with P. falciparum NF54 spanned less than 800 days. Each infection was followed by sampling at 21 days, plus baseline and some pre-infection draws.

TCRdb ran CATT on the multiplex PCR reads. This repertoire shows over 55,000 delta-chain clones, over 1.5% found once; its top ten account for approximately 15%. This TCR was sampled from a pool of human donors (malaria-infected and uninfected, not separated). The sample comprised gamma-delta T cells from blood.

The CDR3 loop reads CALGELAFPNTGGTYADKLIF. As DNA, the CDR3 is TGTGCTCTTGGGGAATTGGCCTTCCCGAATACTGGGGGCACTTACGCCGATAAACTCATCTTT. The chain joins TRDV1 to TRDJ1; 8 bases are a match to TRDD3. Assignment of the J gene here rests on matching the DNA to germline, because TCRdb gives none. With 2 bases clipped from V and 3 bases from J, the junction kept 23 bases outside the gene matches. Germline CDR1 is TSWWSYY and CDR2 is QGS. The CDR3 totals 21 residues.